This T cell receptor (beta chain) was identified in a study of monozygotic twins with inflammatory bowel disease. From its re-call of the 5' RACE reads, TCRdb lists each CDR3 protein once, without DNA. The table lists 350,000 to 400,000 distinct CDR3 sequences. The CDR3 is 18 residues long. The germline V gene has CDR1 LGHDT and CDR2 YNNKEL (reference sequence). The chain employs TRBV3-1 and TRBJ1-4; no DNA is available, so the TRBD1 call from TCRdb remains unchecked. Specimen: blood. The clonotype originates from a human donor with ulcerative colitis or Crohn's disease, or a healthy co-twin of an affected twin (not recorded which). The CDR3 reads CASSQVYGGRLSDEKLFF.